Below are 15 T cell receptor beta chains sequenced from a single sample in a study of OX40 agonist ivuxolimab in advanced cancers. Clones were read by immunoSEQ multiplex PCR, and TCRdb kept only the in-frame ones, dropping some. The profile covers about 21,000 clones, with around 82% appearing a single time and more than 30% taken by the ten largest. The sample was CD4+ or CD8+ T cells sorted from blood, taken in a trial of the OX40 agonist ivuxolimab. The receptors were gathered from an adult with an advanced solid tumor such as melanoma, head and neck, liver or kidney cancer.

The CDR3 nucleotides are TGCGCCAGCAGTGACGACAGGGGCAGCTCCTACAATGAGCAGTTCTTC. Its translation is CASSDDRGSSYNEQFF. This rearrangement joins TRBV10-1 to TRBJ2-1; TRBD1 matches 8 bases. V shed 3 bases and J 0 bases; nucleotides not matched to a gene: 4. The CDR3 contains 16 residues. The germline CDR1 and CDR2 sequences are WNHNN and SYGVQD (reference sequence).

The chain has TRBV27 and TRBJ2-2; D is unresolved. CDR3 size: 14 residues. Trimming left V 2 bases short and J 2 bases short, with 6 bases between. CDR1 is MNHEY, CDR2 SMNVEV, per germline (reference sequence). The CDR3 nucleotides read TGTGCCAGCAGTTTAAGTAGAAACACCGGGGAGCTGTTTTTT. This codes for CASSLSRNTGELFF.

The chain joins TRBV10-3 to TRBJ2-3, with TRBD1 matching 7 bases. CDR1 ENHRY and CDR2 SYGVKD come from the germline V gene. This CDR3 comprises 15 residues. Trimming took 4 bases from V and 3 from J; bases not matched to a gene: 7. Here the CDR3 DNA reads TGTGCCATCAGTGGAAACAGGGGCAGGACAGATACGCAGTATTTT. As protein: CAISGNRGRTDTQYF.

This sequence joins TRBV27 and TRBJ2-4; 9 bases line up with TRBD1. V was clipped by 5 bases and J by 5 bases; unmatched bases: 4. Germline V gene data show CDR1 as MNHEY and CDR2 as SMNVEV (reference sequence). The CDR3 length is 14 residues. CDR3 loop: CASSRTGGENIQYF. The DNA of the CDR3 is TGTGCCAGCAGTAGAACAGGGGGCGAAAACATTCAGTACTTC.

This chain connects TRBV19 to TRBJ1-1; TRBD1 aligns across 8 bases. The germline CDR1 and CDR2 sequences are LNHDA and SQIVND (reference sequence). The CDR3 loop spans 14 amino acids. V shed 8 bases and J 4 bases; nucleotides not matched to a gene: 9. CDR3 sequence: CASSGQGRATEAFF. For the CDR3, the DNA is TGTGCCAGTTCCGGACAGGGAAGGGCCACTGAAGCTTTCTTT.

V is TRBV6-4 and J is TRBJ2-1; TRBD2 might be the D (6 bases). This CDR3 spans 16 amino acids. Germline-derived CDR1 and CDR2 are MRHNA and SNTAGT. Trimming left V 5 bases short and J 5 bases short, with 19 bases between. The CDR3, as DNA: TGTGCCAGCAGTAAAGCGACTAGTTCGATCCACAATGAGCAGTTCTTC. This sequence encodes CASSKATSSIHNEQFF.

The V gene is TRBV27, the J gene TRBJ2-1, with 7 bases identical to TRBD1. V dropped 2 bases and J dropped 8; count of bases not matched to a gene: 18. The V gene's germline CDR1 is MNHEY and CDR2 SMNVEV (reference sequence). The CDR3 runs to 18 residues. CDR3 loop: CASSLRGRLDGYLDEQFF. The CDR3 coding sequence is TGTGCCAGCAGTTTAAGGGGGCGTTTGGATGGCTATCTGGATGAGCAGTTCTTC.

This rearrangement joins TRBV18 to TRBJ1-5; D not certain. Germline V gene data show CDR1 as KGHSH and CDR2 as LQKENI. The CDR3 is 14 residues long. Trimming pared 3 bases from V and 0 bases from J, leaving 6 bases between. This chain's CDR3 is CASSPGYSNQPQHF. CDR3 in DNA: TGTGCCAGCTCACCGGGGTATAGCAATCAGCCCCAGCATTTT.

This rearrangement joins TRBV27 to TRBJ2-2; TRBD2 matches 12 bases. The ends lost 7 bases at V and 4 bases at J; junction bases unmatched: 7. This CDR3 region has 16 residues. CDR1 MNHEY and CDR2 SMNVEV come from the germline V gene (reference sequence). The CDR3 nucleotides read TGTGCCAGCACTACGGGACTAGCGGGTTTCACCGGGGAGCTGTTTTTT. It specifies CASTTGLAGFTGELFF.

The rearrangement links TRBV6-5 to TRBJ2-2, with D possibly TRBD2 on 6 matching bases. The CDR3 has 13 residues. Trimming cost V 6 bases and J 4 bases, with 9 bases left between them. Per germline, CDR1 MNHEY and CDR2 SVGAGI. This CDR3 is CASRAGITGELFF. CDR3 sequence (DNA): TGTGCCAGCAGGGCGGGGATCACCGGGGAGCTGTTTTTT.

The CDR3 loop reads CASKSGRVGELFF. CDR3 bases: TGTGCCAGCAAGTCCGGGCGGGTCGGGGAGCTGTTTTTT. This chain uses TRBV13 with TRBJ2-2, with a tentative D call TRBD2 (5 bases). The CDR3 runs 13 residues. V lost 7 bases to trimming and J lost 7 bases, with 13 bases between them. Germline V gene lookup returns CDR1 PRHDT and CDR2 FYEKMQ (reference sequence).

This chain uses TRBV25-1 with TRBJ2-7; 7 bases align to TRBD2. The CDR3 is 14 residues long. CDR1 is MGHDK and CDR2 is SYGVNS in the germline V gene. Trimming took 6 bases from V and 3 from J; bases not matched to a gene: 8. CDR3 DNA: TGTGCCAGCAGGGGGGACTATTTTAACTACGAGCAGTACTTC. Its protein is CASRGDYFNYEQYF.

The CDR3 nucleotides are TGTGCCAGCAGCCCGATCCGGGACAGATCCTACGAGCAGTACTTC. The encoded protein is CASSPIRDRSYEQYF. This chain uses TRBV11-2 with TRBJ2-7; 7 bases line up with TRBD1. The CDR3 is made up of 15 amino acids. The germline gives CDR1 SGHAT, CDR2 FQNNGV. V trimming: 5 bases; J trimming: 1 base; junction bases outside the gene matches: 8.

The rearrangement joins TRBV6-5 to TRBJ1-5; unclear D gene. CDR3 length equals 15 residues. Germline CDR1 reads MNHEY; CDR2 reads SVGAGI. V was trimmed by 2 bases and J by 4 bases, leaving 12 bases between them. CDR3 sequence (DNA): TGTGCCAGCAGTTACACCGTGGCGGTAAATCAGCCCCAGCATTTT. Translated, it gives CASSYTVAVNQPQHF.

The chain recombines TRBV5-6 with TRBJ2-3; D is undetermined. The CDR3 is 17 residues long. Per germline, CDR1 SGHDT and CDR2 YYEEEE. The V gene lost 6 bases and the J gene lost 2 bases, with 22 bases spanning the gap. CDR3 nucleotides: TGTGCCAGCATGTCCGAGGTCAAGACGGGCCCCACAGATACGCAGTATTTT. This codes for CASMSEVKTGPTDTQYF.